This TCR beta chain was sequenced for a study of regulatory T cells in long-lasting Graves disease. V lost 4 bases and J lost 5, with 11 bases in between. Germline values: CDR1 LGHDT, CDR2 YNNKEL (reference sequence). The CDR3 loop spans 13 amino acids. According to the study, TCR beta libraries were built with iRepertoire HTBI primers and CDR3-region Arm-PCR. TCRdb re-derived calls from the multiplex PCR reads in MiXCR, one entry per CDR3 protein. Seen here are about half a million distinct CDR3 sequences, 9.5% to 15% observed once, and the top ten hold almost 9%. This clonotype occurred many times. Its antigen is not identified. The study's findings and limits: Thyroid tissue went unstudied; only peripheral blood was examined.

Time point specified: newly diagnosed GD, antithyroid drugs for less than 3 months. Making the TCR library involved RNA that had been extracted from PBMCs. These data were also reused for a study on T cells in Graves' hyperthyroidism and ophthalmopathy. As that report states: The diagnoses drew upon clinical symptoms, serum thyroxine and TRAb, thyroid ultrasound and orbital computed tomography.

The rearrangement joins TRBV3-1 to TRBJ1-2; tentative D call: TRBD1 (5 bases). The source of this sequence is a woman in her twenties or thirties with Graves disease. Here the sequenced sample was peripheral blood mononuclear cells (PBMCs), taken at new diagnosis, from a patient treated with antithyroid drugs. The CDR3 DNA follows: TGTGCCAGCAGCCCTGGGACGAGGTATGGCTACACCTTC. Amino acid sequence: CASSPGTRYGYTF.